A selection of T cell receptor beta chains follows, all from one sample in a study of CD8+ T cells in alopecia areata. The assay was immunoSEQ multiplex PCR, and TCRdb's table has in-frame clones only and misses some. Of approximately 150,000 clones listed, about three fifths are singletons. This sample comprised CD4+ T cells sorted from blood, obtained at week 56, from a patient treated with tofacitinib. The receptors come from a human donor with alopecia areata. Each CDR3 is given with its conserved first and last residue. The order of the fields is V gene, J gene, D gene, clone size, CDR3 protein, CDR3 DNA. A D gene is named only where the DNA matches it firmly. A clone size is listed for some rows: how often the clone was seen (once, few, many), or a class if it is expanded.

>TRBV6-1|TRBJ2-5|NA|NA
CASSLEAASEGYF
TGTGCCAGCAGCCTGGAGGCGGCTTCGGAGGGGTACTTC
>TRBV29-1|TRBJ1-5|TRBD1|NA
CSVTLGQGGNQPQHF
TGCAGCGTGACCCTGGGACAGGGAGGCAATCAGCCCCAGCATTTT
>TRBV4-1|TRBJ2-5|NA|few
CASSQGGFGGIGKETQYF
TGCGCCAGCAGCCAAGGAGGGTTCGGGGGAATAGGAAAAGAGACCCAGTACTTC
>TRBV6-5|TRBJ1-5|NA|few
CASSYEADQPQHF
TGTGCCAGCAGTTACGAGGCAGATCAGCCCCAGCATTTT
>TRBV11-2|TRBJ2-2|TRBD1|NA
CASSPRVGGGQGNTGELFF
TGTGCCAGCAGCCCGAGAGTCGGTGGAGGACAGGGGAACACCGGGGAGCTGTTTTTT
>TRBV25-1|TRBJ2-7|NA|once
CASSDPTGYEQYF
TGTGCCAGCAGTGACCCGACAGGATACGAGCAGTACTTC
>TRBV9|TRBJ1-1|NA|NA
CASSVALNTEAFF
TGTGCCAGCAGCGTAGCCTTGAACACTGAAGCTTTCTTT
>TRBV30|TRBJ1-2|TRBD1|few
CACYRDRGNYGYTF
TGTGCCTGTTACCGGGACAGGGGAAACTATGGCTACACCTTC
>TRBV18|TRBJ1-6|NA|few
CASSRQAEFSSPLHF
TGTGCCAGCTCACGTCAAGCAGAGTTCTCCTCACCCCTCCACTTT
>TRBV13|TRBJ2-7|TRBD2|NA
CASSLGVLAGSYEQYF
TGTGCCAGCAGCTTAGGTGTCCTAGCGGGAAGCTACGAGCAGTACTTC
>TRBV4-2|TRBJ1-2|NA|NA
CASSQDGTIRDGYTF
TGTGCCAGCAGCCAAGACGGGACAATAAGGGATGGCTACACCTTC
>TRBV19|TRBJ1-5|TRBD1|NA
CASRDRVNQPQHF
TGTGCCAGTAGGGACAGGGTCAATCAGCCCCAGCATTTT
>TRBV30|TRBJ1-6|NA|NA
CAWRGPDSPLHF
TGTGCCTGGAGAGGACCAGATTCACCCCTCCACTTT
>TRBV29-1|TRBJ1-1|NA|NA
CSVEDRIRLLNTEAFF
TGCAGCGTTGAAGATCGGATCCGCTTATTGAACACTGAAGCTTTCTTT
>TRBV10-2|TRBJ1-1|NA|once
CASSTRGNTEAFF
TGCGCCAGCAGCACGAGAGGGAACACTGAAGCTTTCTTT
>TRBV5-1|TRBJ2-7|NA|NA
CASSLETSEQYF
TGCGCCAGCAGCTTGGAGACTTCCGAGCAGTACTTC
>TRBV6-5|TRBJ1-2|NA|few
CASSYHRDNYYGYTF
TGTGCCAGCAGTTACCACCGGGACAACTACTATGGCTACACCTTC
>TRBV29-1|TRBJ2-5|NA|few
CSVGFRLAMETQYF
TGCAGCGTTGGATTCCGGCTAGCGATGGAGACCCAGTACTTC
>TRBV9|TRBJ1-5|NA|NA
CASSVGDGANQPQHF
TGTGCCAGCAGCGTAGGAGACGGCGCAAATCAGCCCCAGCATTTT
>TRBV5-1|TRBJ2-1|NA|NA
CASSLTNAGRQFF
TGCGCCAGCAGCTTGACAAACGCGGGTCGGCAGTTCTTC
>TRBV5-6|TRBJ2-1|NA|NA
CASSLISASEQFF
TGTGCCAGCAGCTTAATTTCAGCGTCTGAGCAGTTCTTC
>TRBV30|TRBJ2-3|TRBD2|NA
CAWSGLAGRLTDTQYF
TGTGCCTGGAGTGGGCTAGCGGGGAGACTCACAGATACGCAGTATTTT
>TRBV29-1|TRBJ2-3|NA|NA
CSVGRDTDTQYF
TGCAGCGTTGGCAGGGACACAGATACGCAGTATTTT
>TRBV5-1|TRBJ1-6|NA|NA
CASSAGSSGSPLHF
TGCGCCAGCAGCGCAGGGTCATCGGGATCACCCCTCCACTTT
>TRBV5-1|TRBJ2-3|NA|NA
CASSIVADTQYF
TGCGCCAGCAGCATTGTTGCGGATACGCAGTATTTT
>TRBV27|TRBJ2-2|TRBD1|NA
CASSSYNDPGTGRNTGELFF
TGTGCCAGCAGTTCCTACAACGATCCCGGGACAGGGAGGAACACCGGGGAGCTGTTTTTT
>TRBV5-6|TRBJ2-1|NA|once
CASSPIVVGIDNEQFF
TGTGCCAGCAGCCCAATAGTCGTGGGGATTGACAATGAGCAGTTCTTC
>TRBV27|TRBJ2-2|NA|NA
CASAIRAGELFF
TGTGCCAGCGCCATCCGGGCCGGGGAGCTGTTTTTT
>TRBV10-3|TRBJ1-6|NA|NA
CAISESRDSNSPLHF
TGTGCCATCAGTGAGTCGAGAGACAGTAATTCACCCCTCCACTTT
>TRBV15|TRBJ2-6|TRBD1|NA
CATSVPGQGVDGANVLTF
TGTGCCACCAGCGTTCCGGGACAGGGGGTTGACGGGGCCAACGTCCTGACTTTC
>TRBV29-1|TRBJ1-1|TRBD1|NA
CSLNRGQLPREAFF
TGCAGCCTAAATCGGGGACAGCTTCCCCGTGAAGCTTTCTTT
>TRBV13|TRBJ2-2|NA|NA
CARRQASNTGELFF
TGTGCCAGACGACAGGCCTCGAACACCGGGGAGCTGTTTTTT
>TRBV7-6|TRBJ2-1|NA|NA
CASSRPGVHEQFF
TGTGCCAGCAGCAGACCGGGGGTCCATGAGCAGTTCTTC
>TRBV19|TRBJ2-7|TRBD1|NA
CASSILTGGTYEQYF
TGTGCCAGTAGTATTTTGACAGGGGGCACCTACGAGCAGTACTTC
>TRBV5-1|TRBJ2-7|NA|few
CASSPGPGDYEQYF
TGCGCCAGCAGCCCGGGCCCGGGGGACTACGAGCAGTACTTC
>TRBV4-2|TRBJ1-6|NA|NA
CASRGTGNSYNSPLHF
TGTGCCAGCAGGGGTACAGGGAACTCCTATAATTCACCCCTCCACTTT
>TRBV29-1|TRBJ2-7|TRBD1|NA
CSVDPGTGSHEQYF
TGCAGCGTTGACCCCGGGACAGGGAGTCACGAGCAGTACTTC
>TRBV6-4|TRBJ2-7|TRBD1|NA
CASSKGQGVEQYF
TGTGCCAGCAGCAAAGGACAGGGGGTCGAGCAGTACTTC
>TRBV10-1|TRBJ2-7|NA|NA
CASSDEVGVNSYEQYF
TGCGCCAGCAGTGATGAAGTTGGGGTAAACTCCTACGAGCAGTACTTC
>TRBV27|TRBJ1-1|TRBD1|few
CASSPHSGGRNTEAFF
TGTGCCAGCAGTCCACACTCAGGGGGCCGTAACACTGAAGCTTTCTTT
>TRBV5-6|TRBJ1-1|NA|NA
CASSPQLVTEAFF
TGTGCCAGCAGCCCGCAGCTGGTCACTGAAGCTTTCTTT
>TRBV23-1|TRBJ2-5|NA|NA
CASSLSEETQYF
TGCGCCAGCAGTCTCAGCGAAGAGACCCAGTACTTC